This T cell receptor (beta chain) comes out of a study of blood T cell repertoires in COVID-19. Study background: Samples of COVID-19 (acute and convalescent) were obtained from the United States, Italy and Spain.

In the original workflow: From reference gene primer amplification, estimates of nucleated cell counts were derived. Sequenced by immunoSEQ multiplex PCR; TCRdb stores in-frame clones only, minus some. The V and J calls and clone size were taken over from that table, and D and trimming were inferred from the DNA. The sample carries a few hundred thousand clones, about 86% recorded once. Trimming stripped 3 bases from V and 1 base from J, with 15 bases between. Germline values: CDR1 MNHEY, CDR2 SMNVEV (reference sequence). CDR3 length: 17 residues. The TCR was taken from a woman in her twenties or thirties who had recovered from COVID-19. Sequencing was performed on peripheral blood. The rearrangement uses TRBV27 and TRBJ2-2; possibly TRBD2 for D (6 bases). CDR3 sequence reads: CASSLRTTYLNTGELFF. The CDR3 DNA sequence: TGTGCCAGCAGTTTGAGGACTACTTACCTGAACACCGGGGAGCTGTTTTTT.